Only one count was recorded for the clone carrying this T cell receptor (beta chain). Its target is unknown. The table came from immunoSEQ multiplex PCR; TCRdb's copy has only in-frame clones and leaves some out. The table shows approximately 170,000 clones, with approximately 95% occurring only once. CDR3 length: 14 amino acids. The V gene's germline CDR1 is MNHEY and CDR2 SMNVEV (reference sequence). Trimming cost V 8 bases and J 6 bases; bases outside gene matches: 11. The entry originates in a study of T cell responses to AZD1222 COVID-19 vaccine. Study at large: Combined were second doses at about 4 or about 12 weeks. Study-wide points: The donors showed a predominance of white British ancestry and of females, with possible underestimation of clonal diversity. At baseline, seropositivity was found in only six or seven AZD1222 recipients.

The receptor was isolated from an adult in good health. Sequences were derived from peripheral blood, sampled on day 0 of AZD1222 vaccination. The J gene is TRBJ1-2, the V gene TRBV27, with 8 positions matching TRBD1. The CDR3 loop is CASLDRDRQDGYTF. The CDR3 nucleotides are TGTGCCAGCCTGGACAGGGATAGACAGGATGGCTACACCTTC.